This is a list of T cell receptor beta chains from one sample in a study of blood T cell repertoires in COVID-19. TCRdb keeps only in-frame clones here, not all; method: immunoSEQ multiplex PCR. The sample carries 250,000 or so clones, approximately 80% recorded once. The specimen was peripheral blood. These receptors all come from a man in his 60s with acute or convalescent COVID-19. The conserved cysteine and the conserved F or W are not part of the CDR3 here. Clone sizes are given selectively: once, few, many, or a class where the clone is expanded.

TRBJ2-7,-,TRBV7-9,ASSPKGGVLSYEQY
TRBJ1-6,-,TRBV19,ASSIDRGRSPLH
TRBJ2-7,-,TRBV4-1,ASSQVQRGGYEQY
TRBJ2-1,few,TRBV19,ASSKTGTGSQEQF
TRBJ1-6,-,TRBV18,ASSPSEQGGSPLH
TRBJ2-5,-,TRBV18,ASSPRGYQETQY
TRBJ2-6,-,TRBV25-1,ASRTGVGANVLT
TRBJ2-1,-,TRBV28,ASKGGFEDNEQF
TRBJ2-1,-,TRBV4-2,ASSGLAPGSNEQF
TRBJ2-2,-,TRBV7-8,ASSSQGLGTGELF
TRBJ1-4,-,TRBV4-1,ASSPTWRDEKLF
TRBJ2-1,-,TRBV29-1,SVEVGRDEQF
TRBJ2-7,-,TRBV6-5,ASSFTDRGSYEQY
TRBJ1-3,-,TRBV7-5,ARSPAAGVSGNTIY
TRBJ1-4,-,TRBV5-1,ASSLGGQDYEKLF
TRBJ2-7,-,TRBV6-4,ATSGLAGSQQY
TRBJ2-7,-,TRBV13,ASSPRTSGRYEQY
TRBJ2-2,-,TRBV28,ASSITGALIGELF
TRBJ1-6,-,TRBV27,ASSWDIASASNSPLH
TRBJ2-1,-,TRBV7-3,ASSSGTGLPYNEQF
TRBJ1-1,-,TRBV3-1/TRBV3-2,ASSLQGGSTEAF
TRBJ2-1,-,TRBV6-6,ASSHGQGANNEQF
TRBJ2-3,-,TRBV5-1,ASSPDSHTTDTQY
TRBJ2-5,once,TRBV25-1,ASGGTSGRRGETQY
TRBJ2-7,-,TRBV19,ASSMNRGDSYEQY
TRBJ2-7,-,TRBV6-2/TRBV6-3,ASSYRGLPYEQY
TRBJ2-1,-,TRBV10-3,AIRGHDNEQF
TRBJ1-2,-,TRBV12-3/TRBV12-4,ASSQGQGFET
TRBJ2-7,few,TRBV7-2,ASSFGQGDYEQY
TRBJ1-2,-,TRBV6-5,ASSWTGGNGYT
TRBJ2-1,-,TRBV10-3,AISAGGRAVEQF
TRBJ1-3,-,TRBV5-1,ASSLGARVDAGNTIY
TRBJ2-5,-,TRBV18,ATSAGDQETQY
TRBJ1-5,-,TRBV3-1/TRBV3-2,ASSQDGGDQPQH
TRBJ2-3,-,TRBV6-2/TRBV6-3,ASSYWGQGSDTQY
TRBJ2-7,-,TRBV5-1,ASSLGTSGGATNEQY
TRBJ1-1,-,TRBV6-5,ASRETVAAF
TRBJ2-5,-,TRBV30,AWSVRLQETQY
TRBJ2-7,few,TRBV3-1/TRBV3-2,ASSQFPPPGNRGGDEQY
TRBJ2-3,-,TRBV3-1/TRBV3-2,ASSLYTDTQY
TRBJ2-3,-,TRBV19,ASSTRFRFGSTDTQY
TRBJ2-1,-,TRBV19,ASSPIGGLAGNEQF
TRBJ2-3,-,TRBV11-3,ASSLDGKLVGADTQY
TRBJ1-1,-,TRBV4-1,ASSQEGGAGTEAF
TRBJ1-5,-,TRBV7-8,ASSAPGGGNQPQH
TRBJ1-6,-,TRBV19,ASSILPTGNSVDPYNSPLH
TRBJ2-1,-,TRBV5-4,ASSWPGLADPNEQF
TRBJ1-2,once,TRBV2,ASSEQGMDYGYT
TRBJ1-1,-,TRBV20-1,SASRQTTEAF
TRBJ1-4,-,TRBV6-5,ASSYDRGHEKLF
TRBJ1-2,-,TRBV29-1,SVNKGKDRGQNYGYT
TRBJ1-1,-,TRBV15,ATTPGQGRVNTEAF
TRBJ2-3,-,TRBV7-3,ASSSHGTGFPDTQY